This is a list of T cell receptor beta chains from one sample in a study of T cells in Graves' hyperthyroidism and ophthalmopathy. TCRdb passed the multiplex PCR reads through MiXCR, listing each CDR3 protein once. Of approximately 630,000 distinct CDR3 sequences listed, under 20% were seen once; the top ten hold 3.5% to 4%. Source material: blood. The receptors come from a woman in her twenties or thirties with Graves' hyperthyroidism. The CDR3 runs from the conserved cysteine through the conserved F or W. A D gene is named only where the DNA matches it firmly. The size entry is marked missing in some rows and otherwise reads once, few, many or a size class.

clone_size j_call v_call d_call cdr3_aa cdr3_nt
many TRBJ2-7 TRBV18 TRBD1 CASSPGRTGGEQYF TGTGCCAGCTCACCAGGTCGGACAGGGGGCGAGCAGTACTTC
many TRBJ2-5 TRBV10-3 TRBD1 CAIKDRASYQETQYF TGTGCCATCAAAGACAGGGCTTCATACCAAGAGACCCAGTACTTC
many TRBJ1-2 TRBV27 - CASILGYPNRTYSSDGYTF TGTGCCAGCATCCTTGGATATCCTAACAGGACCTACTCTTCTGATGGCTACACCTTC
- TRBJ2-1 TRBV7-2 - CAGSLRGSYNEQFF TGTGCCGGCAGCTTAAGGGGATCCTACAATGAGCAGTTCTTC
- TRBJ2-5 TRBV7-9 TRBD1 CASSLGGTGVETQYF TGTGCCAGCAGCTTAGGAGGGACAGGGGTGGAGACCCAGTACTTC
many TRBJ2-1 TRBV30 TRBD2 CAWSVLTSGNYNEQFF TGTGCCTGGAGTGTCTTGACTAGCGGGAACTACAATGAGCAGTTCTTC
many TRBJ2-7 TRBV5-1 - CASKRETVYEQYF TGCGCCAGCAAAAGGGAAACGGTCTACGAGCAGTACTTC
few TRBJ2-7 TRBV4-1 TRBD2 CASSLPTSGYEQYF TGCGCCAGCAGCTTACCGACTAGCGGCTACGAGCAGTACTTC
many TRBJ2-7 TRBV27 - CASSLYAGNSYEQYF TGTGCCAGCAGTCTTTACGCGGGGAACTCCTACGAGCAGTACTTC
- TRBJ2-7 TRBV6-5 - CASSFADLYEQYF TGTGCCAGCAGTTTCGCGGATTTATACGAGCAGTACTTC
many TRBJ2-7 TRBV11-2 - CASSSNPGTPRGQYF TGTGCCAGCAGCTCGAACCCCGGGACCCCCAGGGGGCAGTACTTC
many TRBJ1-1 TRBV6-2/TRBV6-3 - CASSYWDGDPNTEAFF TGTGCCAGCAGTTACTGGGACGGGGACCCGAACACTGAAGCTTTCTTT
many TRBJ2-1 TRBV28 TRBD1 CASMEQGTYNEQFF TGTGCCAGCATGGAACAGGGGACATACAATGAGCAGTTCTTC
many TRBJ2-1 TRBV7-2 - CASSIDILAYEQFF TGTGCCAGCAGCATAGATATCCTAGCGTATGAGCAGTTCTTC
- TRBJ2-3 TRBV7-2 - CASSSQQRPSTDTQYF TGTGCCAGCAGCTCCCAACAGCGCCCTAGCACAGATACGCAGTATTTT
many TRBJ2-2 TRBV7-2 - CASSLVRNTGELFF TGTGCCAGCAGCTTAGTGAGGAACACCGGGGAGCTGTTTTTT
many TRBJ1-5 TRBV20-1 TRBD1 CSARDIEGARNQPQHF TGCAGTGCTAGAGATATAGAGGGGGCACGCAATCAGCCCCAGCATTTT
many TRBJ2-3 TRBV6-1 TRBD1 CASRVPGQGSGGTDTQYF TGTGCCAGCAGAGTCCCGGGACAGGGGAGCGGGGGCACAGATACGCAGTATTTT
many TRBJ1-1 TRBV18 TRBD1 CASSLQGFAEAFF TGTGCCAGCTCACTACAGGGGTTCGCTGAAGCTTTCTTT
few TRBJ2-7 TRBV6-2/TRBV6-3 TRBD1 CASSTTGGTVHEQYF TGTGCCAGCAGTACTACAGGGGGAACCGTCCACGAGCAGTACTTC
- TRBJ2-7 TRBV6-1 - CASSPPPTGYEQYF TGTGCCAGCAGCCCCCCTCCGACTGGGTACGAGCAGTACTTC
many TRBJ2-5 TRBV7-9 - CASSLDPGPQETQYF TGTGCCAGCAGCTTAGACCCCGGGCCCCAAGAGACCCAGTACTTC
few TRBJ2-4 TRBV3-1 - CASGQDRNIQYF TGTGCCAGCGGCCAAGATAGGAACATTCAGTACTTC
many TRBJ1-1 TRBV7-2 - CASSLTQGIGSTFF TGTGCCAGCAGCTTAACCCAGGGGATAGGTAGTACTTTCTTT
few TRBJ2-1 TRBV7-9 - CAGKRRNEQFF TGTGCAGGAAAACGAAGGAATGAGCAGTTCTTC
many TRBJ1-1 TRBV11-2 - CASSLATGREAFF TGTGCCAGCAGCTTAGCGACAGGCAGGGAAGCTTTCTTT
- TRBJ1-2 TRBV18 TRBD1 CASSPFGTESYGYTF TGTGCCAGCTCACCGTTCGGGACAGAATCCTATGGCTACACCTTC
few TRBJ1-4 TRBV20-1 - CSARPRRVTNEKLFF TGCAGTGCTAGACCACGACGGGTAACTAATGAAAAACTGTTTTTT
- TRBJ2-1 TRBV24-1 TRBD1 CATSDPGTGGNEQFF TGTGCCACCAGTGATCCCGGGACAGGGGGGAATGAGCAGTTCTTC
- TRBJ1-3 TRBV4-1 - CASSQDPWRNTIYF TGCGCCAGCAGCCAAGATCCATGGCGGAACACCATATATTTT